The present entry profiles one T cell receptor (beta chain) with its context. The target antigen is unknown. This specimen belongs to a study of T cell responses to AZD1222 COVID-19 vaccine. Study-wide results and limits: The study found vaccine-associated CD4 TCRs spanning spike, dominant at 160-218 and 743-854.

V was shortened by 4 bases and J by 6 bases, with 10 bases between the two germline ends. CDR3 length: 12 amino acids. CDR1 and CDR2 from the germline V gene are SNHLY and FYNNEI. The data were produced by immunoSEQ multiplex PCR, yet TCRdb's version contains in-frame clones alone and is incomplete. The profile shows about 130,000 clones, around 90% of them singletons. The rearrangement joins TRBV2 to TRBJ2-7; D remains ambiguous. The sequence derives from an adult in good health. The sample here was peripheral blood, taken on day 0 of AZD1222 vaccination. The CDR3: CASSGSLAEQYF. DNA for the CDR3: TGTGCCAGCAGTGGGAGTCTCGCCGAGCAGTACTTC.